Listed here are 23 T cell receptor beta chains from one sample, sequenced in a study of tumor-infiltrating lymphocytes in oesophageal squamous cell carcinoma. MiXCR, applied by TCRdb to the PCR reads, yields one record per CDR3 protein. The sample yields approximately 9,400 distinct CDR3 sequences, 55% to 65% seen once. Sequenced input: esophageal tumor tissue. Receptors originate from a female donor with esophageal squamous cell carcinoma.

As for this clonotype: The final CDR3 position lacks the conserved phenylalanine or tryptophan, pointing to a likely read error. No DNA is shown, since the ends of the CDR3 on it are uncertain; the CDR3 is the one TCRdb lists. This rearrangement joins TRBV28 to TRBJ2-1. The V gene's germline CDR1 is MDHEN and CDR2 SYDVKM. The CDR3 is 15 amino acids long, termini counted. This CDR3 is CASRIQSNYGYTFGS.

This clonotype has only one observation. The chain recombines TRBV7-6 with TRBJ2-5; D gene ambiguous. V gave up 1 base and J gave up 0 bases, with 9 bases separating them. This CDR3 is 15 amino acids long. Germline values: CDR1 SGHVS, CDR2 FNYEAQ. CDR3 DNA: TGTGCCAGCAGCTTAGTTTTGGGGTACCAAGAGACCCAGTACTTC. Translation gives CASSLVLGYQETQYF.

This clonotype was seen many times. Given a much more abundant clone one base away, this may be a read error. V is TRBV7-2 and J is TRBJ2-1; 7 bases line up with TRBD2. The J call may be mistaken, given a closer DNA end match to TRBJ2-7. The CDR3 has 15 amino acids. CDR1 SGHTA and CDR2 FQGNSA come from the germline V gene. CDR3 sequence: CASSSGLVGYNEQYF. The DNA of the CDR3 is TGTGCCAGCAGCAGCGGACTAGTTGGGTACAATGAGCAGTACTTC.

This clonotype was recorded at least ten times. The chain employs TRBV4-2 and TRBJ2-5; no clear D gene. V was shortened by 4 bases and J by 0 bases, with 3 bases between the two germline ends. Germline V gives CDR1 LGHNA, CDR2 YNFKEQ. The CDR3 is 12 amino acids. The CDR3 sequence: CASSPDQETQYF. The CDR3, as DNA: TGTGCCAGCAGCCCAGACCAAGAGACCCAGTACTTC.

The chain is built from TRBV20-1 and TRBJ2-7; unclear D gene. The CDR3 contains 12 residues. Germline CDR1 and CDR2: DFQATT and SNEGSKA (reference sequence). V gave up 3 bases and J gave up 2 bases, with 8 bases separating them. The CDR3: CSARFSPYEQYF. The CDR3 DNA is TGCAGTGCTAGGTTCTCCCCCTACGAGCAGTACTTC.

The gene calls are TRBV12-3 or TRBV12-4 and TRBJ2-5, with unresolved D. The J call may be in error: the DNA end matches TRBJ2-1 better. The CDR3 is 11 amino acids. The DNA for the CDR3 is TGTGCCAGCAAAACGGGTAATGAGCAGTTCTTC. This codes for CASKTGNEQFF.

To note about this clonotype: Germline and junction disagree at one end, which may indicate a read error. The genes are TRBV6-5 and TRBJ2-5; TRBD2 matches 11 bases. From germline, CDR1 is MNHEY and CDR2 SVGAGI. The CDR3 is made up of 15 amino acids. The CDR3 sequence is CASSPLAGGPKEQYF. CDR3 in DNA: TGCGCCAGCAGTCCTTTAGCGGGAGGGCCGAAGGAGCAGTACTTC.

This clonotype has a count of ten or more. The chain combines TRBV12-3 or TRBV12-4 with TRBJ1-1; D is ambiguous. This CDR3 is 15 amino acids long. V lost 5 bases and J lost 0, with 13 bases in between. The CDR3, as DNA: TGTGCCAGCAGTCCGGACCGCTCGGTGAACACTGAAGCTTTCTTT. Translated: CASSPDRSVNTEAFF.

The V and J genes are TRBV12-3 or TRBV12-4 and TRBJ2-3, with D possibly matching TRBD2 (6 bases). The J call may be faulty, since TRBJ2-1 better matches the DNA end. This CDR3 spans 15 amino acids. The CDR3 loop reads CASRLAGQAFREQFF. CDR3 sequence (DNA): TGTGCCAGCAGGCTGGCGGGGCAGGCGTTCCGGGAGCAGTTCTTC.

The genes are TRBV12-3 or TRBV12-4 and TRBJ2-1, with D perhaps matching TRBD2 (6 bases). V lost 5 bases, J lost 4 bases, and 15 bases lay in between. The CDR3 covers 15 residues. The CDR3 sequence: CASSTPGLLYNEQFF. DNA of the CDR3: TGTGCCAGCAGTACTCCGGGACTGTTATACAATGAGCAGTTCTTC.

This clonotype was detected a few times. V and J are TRBV7-8 and TRBJ2-5, with D hard to call. This CDR3 is 13 amino acids long. V was pared by 3 bases and J by 4 bases, with 9 bases between. The germline CDR1 and CDR2 sequences are SGHVS and FQNEAQ. The CDR3 loop is CASSFSGGETQYF. The DNA for the CDR3 is TGTGCCAGCAGCTTTTCGGGCGGAGAGACCCAGTACTTC.

This clonotype was counted between two and nine times. The gene calls are TRBV7-9 and TRBJ2-4; no clear D. The assigned J gene may be wrong: the sequence end matches TRBJ2-5 better. The length of the CDR3 is 14 residues. From germline, CDR1 is SEHNR and CDR2 FQNEAQ (reference sequence). DNA for the CDR3: TGTGCCAGCACCACCTATGTTCAGCAAGAGACCCAGTACTTC. As protein: CASTTYVQQETQYF.

This rearrangement joins TRBV7-8 to TRBJ1-1, with D tentatively TRBD1 (5 bases). CDR1 and CDR2 from the germline V gene are SGHVS and FQNEAQ. The CDR3 has 14 residues. Between the trimmed V and J ends, which lost 2 bases and 6 bases, there was a span of 13 bases. CDR3 residues: CASSLNPGDAEAFF. The CDR3 DNA reads TGTGCCAGCAGCTTAAACCCTGGGGACGCTGAAGCTTTCTTT.

There are many counts of this clonotype. This chain joins TRBV7-2 and TRBJ2-1; 7 nucleotides align to TRBD1. Looked up from germline, CDR1 is SGHTA and CDR2 is FQGNSA. V was clipped by 2 bases and J by 8 bases; unmatched bases: 9. There are 15 residues in the CDR3. CDR3 loop: CASSLRTGRNDEQFF. In DNA, the CDR3 is TGTGCCAGCAGCTTAAGGACAGGCCGTAACGATGAGCAGTTCTTC.

The chain employs TRBV6-1 and TRBJ2-5; 7 nucleotides match TRBD1. The DNA end is a closer match to TRBJ2-1, so the J assignment may be wrong. The CDR3 is 15 residues long. Germline CDR1 reads MNHNS; CDR2 reads SASEGT. This CDR3 reads CASSIDRVDCNEQFF. The DNA for the CDR3 is TGTGCCAGCAGTATCGACAGGGTGGACTGCAATGAGCAGTTCTTC.

V usage is TRBV7-3 and J usage is TRBJ2-6; D may correspond to TRBD1 or TRBD2 (5 bases each). The CDR3 runs to 18 residues. CDR1 and CDR2 from the germline V gene are SGHTA and FQGTGA. Trimming stripped 5 bases from V and 1 base from J, with 18 bases between. The CDR3: CASSGSGTHTSGANVLTF. CDR3 nucleotides: TGTGCCAGCAGCGGATCCGGGACCCATACTTCTGGGGCCAACGTCCTGACTTTC. Together with reference TRBV7-3 and TRBJ2-6, the CDR3 gives the full variable domain: GAGVSQTPSNKVTEKGKYVELRCDPISGHTALYWYRQSLGQGPEFLIYFQGTGAADDSGLPNDRFFAVRPEGSVSTLKIQRTERGDSAVYLCASSGSGTHTSGANVLTFGAGSRLTVL.

This clonotype appeared a single time. CDR3 coding DNA: TGTGCTAGTGGTTTACTGGGTTCAGAGACCCAGTACTTC. As protein: CASGLLGSETQYF. The chain carries TRBV12-5 and TRBJ2-1; D unclear. The DNA end lines up better with TRBJ2-5; the J call may be wrong. In germline, CDR1 is LGHNT, CDR2 FRNRAP. The CDR3 is made up of 13 amino acids.

This clonotype was seen a few times. V is TRBV7-2 and J is TRBJ2-1, with D possibly matching TRBD2 (5 bases). Germline loops: CDR1 SGHTA, CDR2 FQGNSA. There are 14 residues in the CDR3. Deletions cut 3 bases from V and 4 bases from J, with 10 bases between. CDR3 sequence: CASSLVAKYNEQFF. DNA for the CDR3: TGTGCCAGCAGCTTGGTAGCGAAATACAATGAGCAGTTCTTC.

This clonotype was recorded only once. The chain has TRBV7-4 and TRBJ2-5; 9 bases agree with TRBD1. The DNA end is a closer match to TRBJ2-7, so the J assignment may be wrong. Germline V gene sequence: CDR1 SGHVT, CDR2 SQSDAQ. The CDR3 totals 16 residues. The CDR3 DNA is TGTGCCAGCAGCTCTTGCGGACAGGGGCCTTGCTACGAGCAGTACTTC. It is translated as CASSSCGQGPCYEQYF.

This sequence joins TRBV19 and TRBJ1-1; D may be TRBD1 (6 bases). The V gene's germline CDR1 is LNHDA and CDR2 SQIVND (reference sequence). Trimming left V 7 bases short and J 10 bases short, with 28 bases between. The CDR3 is made up of 16 amino acids. The DNA of the CDR3 is TGTGCCAGTAATGATAGCACAGGGAGAATGTTACAGCGAGCTTTCTTT. Translating gives CASNDSTGRMLQRAFF.

This clonotype was recorded many times. The chain uses TRBV12-5 and TRBJ2-3; 11 bases fit TRBD2. This CDR3 is built from 17 residues. The ends lost 0 bases at V and 1 base at J; junction bases unmatched: 3. The V gene's germline CDR1 is LGHNT and CDR2 FRNRAP. CDR3 protein: CASGLVLAGGRTDTQYF. The CDR3 DNA is TGTGCTAGTGGTTTGGTTCTAGCGGGGGGCCGCACAGATACGCAGTATTTT.

V usage is TRBV19 and J usage is TRBJ2-7; 8 positions match TRBD2. The J call may be mistaken, given a closer DNA end match to TRBJ2-1. In germline, CDR1 is LNHDA, CDR2 SQIVND (reference sequence). The CDR3 extends over 16 amino acids. The CDR3: CASSTKAGASYNEQFF. The CDR3 nucleotides read TGTGCCAGTAGTACTAAAGCGGGAGCTTCCTACAATGAGCAGTTCTTC.

Here the CDR3 DNA reads TGTGCCAGCAGCTCCAAAATGGGCATAAACATTCAGTACTTC. As protein: CASSSKMGINIQYF. The chain combines TRBV7-6 with TRBJ2-6; D is ambiguous. The J call is uncertain, as TRBJ2-4 better fits the DNA end. The germline V gene has CDR1 SGHVS and CDR2 FNYEAQ. This CDR3 has 14 residues.